This passage covers 25 T cell receptor beta chains from one sample sequenced in a study of blood T cell repertoires in COVID-19. This table comes from immunoSEQ multiplex PCR, and its TCRdb copy is limited to in-frame clones, with some not included. The sample consists of some 190,000 clones, approximately 81% of them appearing once. Sequencing was done on a sample of peripheral blood. These receptors all stem from a human donor in a cohort sampled during active COVID-19.

V and J are TRBV3-1 (or the pseudogene TRBV3-2) and TRBJ2-3; 13 positions agree with TRBD2. Germline assignment: CDR1 LGHDT and CDR2 YNNKEL (reference sequence). The V and J ends lost 3 bases and 2 bases, in that order; junction bases with no gene match: 5. CDR3 size: 17 residues. The CDR3 DNA reads as TGTGCCAGCAGCCAGGGGACTAGCGGGACTATCACAGATACGCAGTATTTT. This sequence encodes CASSQGTSGTITDTQYF.

The rearrangement uses TRBV4-1 and TRBJ2-5; 8 bases fit TRBD2. Germline V CDR1 and CDR2: MGHRA, YSYEKL. With 0 bases clipped from V and 1 base from J, the junction kept 4 bases outside the gene matches. The CDR3 length is 16 residues. The CDR3 loop is CASSQDSGDIQETQYF. The CDR3 DNA follows: TGCGCCAGCAGCCAAGATAGCGGGGACATCCAAGAGACCCAGTACTTC.

The chain uses TRBV29-1 and TRBJ1-1; tentatively, D is TRBD1 (6 bases). The length of the CDR3 is 15 residues. Germline CDR1 reads SQVTM; CDR2 reads ANQGSEA. V was clipped by 4 bases and J by 0 bases, with 15 bases between them. CDR3 bases: TGCAGCGTTGCCGGTTTTGGGGGCATGAACACTGAAGCTTTCTTT. This encodes CSVAGFGGMNTEAFF.

The V call is TRBV7-8, the J call TRBJ1-2; TRBD1 matches at 7 bases. From germline, CDR1 is SGHVS and CDR2 FQNEAQ. V gave up 5 bases and J gave up 3 bases; unmatched junction bases: 9. The CDR3 runs to 15 residues. The CDR3 DNA reads TGTGCCAGCAGCCCGTCTGGACAGGAACACTATGGCTACACCTTC. Protein: CASSPSGQEHYGYTF.

The V call is TRBV6-5, the J call TRBJ2-2, with a weak D call TRBD2 (6 bases). Trimming stripped 6 bases from V and 7 bases from J, with 18 bases between. The CDR3 covers 15 residues. The germline V gene has CDR1 MNHEY and CDR2 SVGAGI. The CDR3 sequence is CASSPIGGVGGELFF. For the CDR3, the DNA is TGTGCCAGCAGCCCGATCGGGGGTGTCGGCGGGGAGCTGTTTTTT.

The chain employs TRBV6-5 and TRBJ2-7, with D possibly TRBD2 on 5 matching bases. This CDR3 has 12 amino acids. CDR1 and CDR2 from the germline V gene are MNHEY and SVGAGI. The V and J ends lost 5 bases and 3 bases respectively, with 8 bases between them. This CDR3 is CASSTDYYEQYF. The CDR3 DNA reads TGTGCCAGCAGTACTGACTACTACGAGCAGTACTTC.

V gene TRBV7-3 combines with J gene TRBJ2-3; 8 bases align to TRBD2. The CDR3 totals 15 residues. Per the germline V gene, CDR1 is SGHTA and CDR2 is FQGTGA. Trimming cost V 4 bases and J 5 bases; bases outside gene matches: 8. The CDR3 nucleotides read TGTGCCAGCAGCTCCCGGGGGGGCCATCGAGATACGCAGTATTTT. It encodes CASSSRGGHRDTQYF.

This chain uses TRBV3-1 (or the pseudogene TRBV3-2) with TRBJ1-2; 9 bases line up with TRBD1. Germline trimming cut 0 bases from V and 7 bases from J; bases unmatched to any gene: 9. CDR3 length: 16 amino acids. Germline V gene data show CDR1 as LGHDT and CDR2 as YNNKEL (reference sequence). The CDR3 DNA reads as TGTGCCAGCAGCCAAGATCCCGGGACAGGGTTCGGTGGCTACACCTTC. Translation: CASSQDPGTGFGGYTF.

The J gene is TRBJ2-5, the V gene TRBV7-2; TRBD1 matches 9 bases. The CDR3 loop spans 16 amino acids. Germline V gene lookup returns CDR1 SGHTA and CDR2 FQGNSA. V gave up 5 bases and J gave up 4 bases; unmatched junction bases: 11. CDR3 nucleotides: TGTGCCAGCAGCGCTCAGGGGACAGGGTGGGGAGAGACCCAGTACTTC. The encoded protein is CASSAQGTGWGETQYF.

CDR3 amino acids: CAWSVQSSGGSTDTQYF. The CDR3, as DNA: TGTGCCTGGAGTGTACAGTCTAGCGGGGGTAGCACAGATACGCAGTATTTT. This chain joins TRBV30 and TRBJ2-3, with TRBD2 identical over 10 bases. Germline V CDR1 and CDR2: GTSNPN, SVGIG (reference sequence). This CDR3 region has 17 residues. Trimming at V came to 0 bases and at J to 0 bases, leaving 6 bases not matched to a gene.

In this sample, this clone turned up many times. J is TRBJ1-1 and V is TRBV3-1 (or the pseudogene TRBV3-2); TRBD1 might be the D (5 bases). Germline CDR1 and CDR2: LGHDT and YNNKEL (reference sequence). Trimming removed 5 bases at V and 2 bases at J, with 15 bases between. The length of the CDR3 is 15 residues. The CDR3 loop is CASSDPPGLNTEAFF. CDR3 DNA: TGTGCCAGCAGCGATCCCCCGGGACTAAACACTGAAGCTTTCTTT.

The V call is TRBV7-6, the J call TRBJ2-5, with 8 bases matching TRBD1. The junction had 5 bases not matched to a gene; V was cut back by 0 bases and J by 5 bases. Germline V CDR1 and CDR2: SGHVS, FNYEAQ. The CDR3 totals 15 residues. CDR3 DNA sequence: TGTGCCAGCAGCTTAGCGGACAGGGTGCAGGAGACCCAGTACTTC. Its protein product is CASSLADRVQETQYF.

The chain uses TRBV19 and TRBJ2-5, with 9 bases fitting TRBD2. The ends lost 4 bases at V and 5 bases at J; junction bases unmatched: 8. The length of the CDR3 is 15 residues. The germline V gene has CDR1 LNHDA and CDR2 SQIVND (reference sequence). CDR3 coding DNA: TGTGCCAGTAGTAGATCCGGGACTAGCATTGAGACCCAGTACTTC. It is translated as CASSRSGTSIETQYF.

The rearrangement joins TRBV28 to TRBJ1-2; D is perhaps TRBD1 (6 bases). The CDR3 runs to 14 residues. Germline V CDR1 and CDR2: MDHEN, SYDVKM. Deletions cut 3 bases from V and 2 bases from J, with 10 bases between. CDR3 residues: CASSLTGLNYGYTF. The CDR3 DNA is TGTGCCAGCAGTTTGACAGGACTGAACTATGGCTACACCTTC.

This clone has a single count. The V and J genes are TRBV7-9 and TRBJ2-6, with TRBD2 as a possible D gene (6 bases). Deletions cut 4 bases from V and 0 bases from J, with 19 bases between. The CDR3 has 19 amino acids. Germline V gives CDR1 SEHNR, CDR2 FQNEAQ (reference sequence). CDR3 amino acids: CASSSLGDSALSGANVLTF. In DNA, the CDR3 is TGTGCCAGCAGCTCTCTAGGGGACTCCGCTCTCTCTGGGGCCAACGTCCTGACTTTC. The entire variable domain, with the rest obtained from reference TRBV7-9 and TRBJ2-6, is as follows: DTGVSQNPRHKITKRGQNVTFRCDPISEHNRLYWYRQTLGQGPEFLTYFQNEAQLEKSRLLSDRFSAERPKGSFSTLEIQRTEQGDSAMYLCASSSLGDSALSGANVLTFGAGSRLTVL.

This chain links TRBV28 with TRBJ2-2, with 13 bases aligning to TRBD2. The CDR3 is 18 residues long. V gave up 5 bases and J gave up 7 bases; unmatched junction bases: 13. Germline CDR1 reads MDHEN; CDR2 reads SYDVKM. The CDR3 spells CASSPLTSGRAFSGELFF. CDR3 sequence (DNA): TGTGCCAGCAGTCCTTTAACTAGCGGGAGGGCCTTTAGCGGGGAGCTGTTTTTT. Full variable domain (missing parts from reference TRBV28 and TRBJ2-2): DVKVTQSSRYLVKRTGEKVFLECVQDMDHENMFWYRQDPGLGLRLIYFSYDVKMKEKGDIPEGYSVSREKKERFSLILESASTNQTSMYLCASSPLTSGRAFSGELFFGEGSRLTVL.

This CDR3 is CAWSPDSTSGYTF. The CDR3 DNA reads TGTGCCTGGAGTCCGGACAGCACGTCTGGCTACACCTTC. This sequence joins TRBV30 and TRBJ1-2; D is perhaps TRBD1 (6 bases). CDR1 GTSNPN and CDR2 SVGIG come from the germline V gene (reference sequence). CDR3 length: 13 residues. V was pared by 2 bases and J by 7 bases, with 14 bases between. Full variable domain (rest looked up from reference TRBV30 and TRBJ1-2): SQTIHQWPATLVQPVGSPLSLECTVEGTSNPNLYWYRQAAGRGLQLLFYSVGIGQISSEVPQNLSASRPQDRQFILSSKKLLLSDSGFYLCAWSPDSTSGYTFGSGTRLTVV.

The rearrangement links TRBV4-1 to TRBJ2-5, with TRBD1 matching over 9 bases. CDR1 MGHRA and CDR2 YSYEKL come from the germline V gene. Losses at the gene ends were 0 bases for V and 5 bases for J; bases not matched to a gene: 16. This CDR3 is 19 amino acids long. The CDR3 reads CASSQDPGQGKWLLETQYF. CDR3 nucleotide sequence: TGCGCCAGCAGCCAAGACCCGGGACAGGGAAAATGGCTTTTGGAGACCCAGTACTTC.

The genes are TRBV29-1 and TRBJ2-3, with unresolved D. Trimming stripped 4 bases from V and 0 bases from J, with 5 bases between. The germline V gene has CDR1 SQVTM and CDR2 ANQGSEA. CDR3 size: 12 residues. The CDR3 spells CSVVASTDTQYF. As DNA, the CDR3 is TGCAGCGTTGTGGCTAGCACAGATACGCAGTATTTT.

This chain joins TRBV6-5 and TRBJ1-1, with D possibly being TRBD1 (6 bases). V was clipped by 6 bases and J by 4 bases, with 15 bases between them. Germline CDR1 reads MNHEY; CDR2 reads SVGAGI. The length of the CDR3 is 14 residues. The CDR3 DNA reads as TGTGCCAGCAGGATTACAGGGCTGGGCACTGAAGCTTTCTTT. Translation gives CASRITGLGTEAFF.

This sequence joins TRBV5-5 and TRBJ1-3; a possible D gene is TRBD1 (5 bases). The V and J ends lost 4 bases and 6 bases respectively, with 20 bases between them. CDR1 and CDR2 from the germline V gene are SGHKS and YYEKEE (reference sequence). The CDR3 runs 16 residues. CDR3 nucleotides: TGTGCCAGCAGCCTAGGAGGGGCAGGGTGGCCAAACACCATATATTTT. Protein: CASSLGGAGWPNTIYF. The full variable domain, completed using reference TRBV5-5 and TRBJ1-3, is DAGVTQSPTHLIKTRGQQVTLRCSPISGHKSVSWYQQVLGQGPQFIFQYYEKEERGRGNFPDRFSARQFPNYSSELNVNALLLGDSALYLCASSLGGAGWPNTIYFGEGSWLTVV.

The chain links TRBV18 to TRBJ1-6, with D possibly TRBD1 on 5 matching bases. Trimming left V 5 bases short and J 8 bases short, with 16 bases between. The CDR3 extends over 15 amino acids. Germline values: CDR1 KGHSH, CDR2 LQKENI. The chain's CDR3 is CASSDNQGSYSPLHF. The CDR3 coding sequence is TGTGCCAGCTCAGACAACCAGGGCTCCTATTCACCCCTCCACTTT.

This chain links TRBV5-1 with TRBJ2-1; a weak D match, TRBD1 (5 bases). Germline CDR1 reads SGHRS; CDR2 reads YFSETQ. The CDR3 is 12 residues long. V lost 0 bases and J 11 bases, leaving 9 bases between the germline ends. CDR3 bases: TGCGCCAGCAGCTTGGAGGTGGACAAGCAGTTCTTC. As protein: CASSLEVDKQFF.

The rearrangement links TRBV6-1 to TRBJ2-7, with D possibly matching TRBD2 (6 bases). The CDR3 spans 14 residues. Germline CDR1 reads MNHNS; CDR2 reads SASEGT. V was cut by 2 bases and J by 0 bases, with 8 bases left in between. The DNA for the CDR3 is TGTGCCAGCAGTGAAAGGGGACTCTCCTACGAGCAGTACTTC. It is translated as CASSERGLSYEQYF.

The chain carries TRBV19 and TRBJ2-5; D ambiguous. The CDR3 has 12 residues. CDR1 and CDR2 from the germline V gene are LNHDA and SQIVND (reference sequence). Trimming removed 9 bases from V and 7 bases from J, with 15 bases in between. CDR3 sequence (DNA): TGTGCCAGCTCACTGGTTTCAGGGACCCAGTACTTC. This codes for CASSLVSGTQYF.